This entry lists 23 T cell receptor beta chains sequenced from one sample in a study of long-term antiretroviral therapy in people with HIV. Survey level was the resolution at which the v3.0 immunoSEQ assay ran. Clones were read by immunoSEQ multiplex PCR, and TCRdb kept only the in-frame ones, dropping some. The sample lists tens of thousands of clones; approximately 86% were seen once. The starting material was unsorted PBMCs, obtained 1.3 years after starting antiretroviral therapy. The receptors come from a man in his 60s with HIV.

The rearrangement joins TRBV5-4 to TRBJ2-7, with 8 bases that match TRBD2. With 1 base clipped from V and 1 base from J, the junction kept 10 bases outside the gene matches. The CDR3 is made up of 17 amino acids. Germline assignment: CDR1 SGHNT and CDR2 YYREEE (reference sequence). CDR3 nucleotide sequence: TGTGCCAGCAGCTTGAGGAGCGGGAGAGGTCGTTCCTACGAGCAGTACTTC. This encodes CASSLRSGRGRSYEQYF.

This clone was detected only once. The gene calls are TRBV4-3 and TRBJ2-4; TRBD1 matches at 10 bases. The V gene's germline CDR1 is LGHNA and CDR2 YSLEER. This CDR3 is 19 amino acids long. The junction had 9 bases not matched to a gene; V was cut back by 1 base and J by 0 bases. The CDR3 sequence is CASSQVGTGDRGAKNIQYF. The CDR3 nucleotides read TGCGCCAGCAGCCAAGTTGGGACAGGGGATCGTGGAGCCAAAAACATTCAGTACTTC.

This chain's CDR3 is CSVTGVSYEQYF. The CDR3 DNA reads as TGCAGCGTTACAGGGGTTTCCTACGAGCAGTACTTC. This sequence joins TRBV29-1 and TRBJ2-7; TRBD1 agrees at 7 bases. Germline loops: CDR1 SQVTM, CDR2 ANQGSEA. The CDR3 is made up of 12 amino acids. After removal of 5 bases from V and 1 base from J, the junction contained 2 bases not matched to a gene.

This chain links TRBV7-9 with TRBJ1-2; D unclear. The CDR3 runs 15 residues. With 0 bases removed from V and 4 bases from J, the gap between germline ends came to 12 bases. Germline loops: CDR1 SEHNR, CDR2 FQNEAQ (reference sequence). Here the CDR3 reads CASSLAGLEGYGYTF. CDR3 sequence (DNA): TGTGCCAGCAGCTTAGCTGGCTTGGAGGGCTATGGCTACACCTTC.

V is TRBV5-5 and J is TRBJ1-3; 8 bases map to TRBD1. This CDR3 is 17 amino acids long. Germline trimming cut 3 bases from V and 0 bases from J; bases unmatched to any gene: 8. Germline V lookup: CDR1 SGHKS, CDR2 YYEKEE (reference sequence). CDR3 loop: CASSYRGQGGSGNTIYF. The CDR3 coding sequence is TGTGCCAGCAGCTACAGAGGACAGGGTGGCTCTGGAAACACCATATATTTT. Full variable domain (outside the CDR3, taken from reference TRBV5-5 and TRBJ1-3): DAGVTQSPTHLIKTRGQQVTLRCSPISGHKSVSWYQQVLGQGPQFIFQYYEKEERGRGNFPDRFSARQFPNYSSELNVNALLLGDSALYLCASSYRGQGGSGNTIYFGEGSWLTVV.

The chain combines TRBV7-9 with TRBJ2-1; D call uncertain. From germline, CDR1 is SEHNR and CDR2 FQNEAQ (reference sequence). The CDR3 extends over 14 amino acids. V lost 4 bases and J lost 2, with 9 bases in between. In DNA form, the CDR3 reads TGTGCCAGCAGCTCCCCCGTGGCCTACAATGAGCAGTTCTTC. Translating it yields CASSSPVAYNEQFF.

This clone was counted only a few times. The chain employs TRBV7-6 and TRBJ2-1; 9 bases fit TRBD2. V dropped 3 bases and J dropped 6; count of bases not matched to a gene: 6. This CDR3 region has 15 residues. Germline-derived CDR1 and CDR2 are SGHVS and FNYEAQ. CDR3: CASSFVSGSSNEQFF. In DNA, the CDR3 is TGTGCCAGCAGCTTCGTTAGCGGGAGTTCCAATGAGCAGTTCTTC.

The CDR3 is CASRKALALYEQYF. As DNA, the CDR3 is TGTGCCAGCCGGAAGGCCCTTGCCCTCTACGAGCAGTACTTC. The chain has TRBV6-5 and TRBJ2-7; no clear D gene. Looked up from germline, CDR1 is MNHEY and CDR2 is SVGAGI. V lost 8 bases and J 3 bases, leaving 17 bases between the germline ends. The length of the CDR3 is 14 residues.

J is TRBJ2-5 and V is TRBV7-8; D ambiguous. The CDR3 totals 15 residues. V lost 5 bases and J 0 bases, leaving 13 bases between the germline ends. Germline CDR1 is SGHVS and CDR2 is FQNEAQ. In DNA, the CDR3 is TGTGCCAGCAGCCATCAACCCGGCTACCAAGAGACCCAGTACTTC. This codes for CASSHQPGYQETQYF.

V is TRBV6-5 and J is TRBJ1-1; 7 bases are a match to TRBD1. CDR3 length: 13 residues. Germline V gene lookup returns CDR1 MNHEY and CDR2 SVGAGI. The V and J ends lost 6 bases and 4 bases, in that order; junction bases with no gene match: 5. CDR3 in amino acids: CASSPTGFTEAFF. The CDR3 DNA reads as TGTGCCAGCAGCCCGACAGGGTTCACTGAAGCTTTCTTT.

V gene TRBV19 combines with J gene TRBJ2-3, with 14 positions matching TRBD2. The CDR3 has 21 residues. Germline assignment: CDR1 LNHDA and CDR2 SQIVND (reference sequence). The V gene end was trimmed by 5 bases and the J gene end by 0 bases; junction bases not matched to a gene: 16. This CDR3 is CASSFGPGLAGGITSTDTQYF. DNA of the CDR3: TGTGCCAGTAGTTTTGGTCCAGGACTAGCGGGAGGTATAACTAGCACAGATACGCAGTATTTT.

This rearrangement joins TRBV18 to TRBJ1-1, with no clear D. The CDR3 is made up of 14 amino acids. CDR1 and CDR2 from the germline V gene are KGHSH and LQKENI. V lost 3 bases and J lost 1, with 9 bases in between. This CDR3 reads CASSPPDWNTEAFF. In DNA, the CDR3 is TGTGCCAGCTCACCCCCTGACTGGAACACTGAAGCTTTCTTT.

The chain couples TRBV28 to TRBJ1-2, with a possible D match to TRBD1 (5 bases). Per the germline V gene, CDR1 is MDHEN and CDR2 is SYDVKM. This CDR3 is 13 amino acids long. Trimming pared 6 bases from V and 6 bases from J, leaving 14 bases between. In nucleotides, the CDR3 is TGTGCCAGCAGCCCCATGAAAGGGGATGGCTACACCTTC. Translated, it gives CASSPMKGDGYTF.

CDR3 sequence (DNA): TGTGCCAGCAGCTTAGAGTGGGGTAGCAATCAGCCCCAGCATTTT. It translates to CASSLEWGSNQPQHF. The J gene is TRBJ1-5, the V gene TRBV7-8, with D uncertain. CDR3 length: 15 residues. CDR1 and CDR2 (germline): SGHVS, FQNEAQ. Trimming shortened V by 1 base and J by 0 bases, and 7 bases separated the two germline ends. Drawing the rest from reference TRBV7-8 and TRBJ1-5, the complete variable domain is GAGVSQSPRYKVAKRGQDVALRCDPISGHVSLFWYQQALGQGPEFLTYFQNEAQLDKSGLPSDRFFAERPEGSVSTLKIQRTQQEDSAVYLCASSLEWGSNQPQHFGDGTRLSIL.

V and J are TRBV5-1 and TRBJ2-2; D is unresolved. The CDR3 covers 13 residues. The V end lost 4 bases, the J end lost 2 bases, and 6 bases lay between the germline ends. Looked up from germline, CDR1 is SGHRS and CDR2 is YFSETQ. CDR3 loop: CASSPSNTGELFF. The CDR3 DNA is TGCGCCAGCAGCCCTTCAAACACCGGGGAGCTGTTTTTT.

The chain joins TRBV10-1 to TRBJ2-7; D gene uncertain. CDR1 and CDR2 (germline): WNHNN, SYGVQD (reference sequence). The V end was cut by 3 bases, the J end by 0 bases, with 6 bases between. The CDR3 is 13 amino acids. CDR3 residues: CASSDGPSYEQYF. The CDR3 nucleotides are TGCGCCAGCAGTGACGGGCCCTCCTACGAGCAGTACTTC.

The V call is TRBV2, the J call TRBJ1-5; possible D gene TRBD1, 5 bases. CDR1 SNHLY and CDR2 FYNNEI come from the germline V gene. The V and J ends lost 4 bases and 9 bases respectively, with 28 bases between them. The CDR3 is 18 amino acids. This CDR3 reads CASSVGDSRAWDVRPQHF. The CDR3 DNA is TGTGCCAGCAGTGTAGGGGATAGTAGGGCCTGGGACGTCCGGCCCCAGCATTTT.

This clone was detected only a few times. The gene calls are TRBV28 and TRBJ1-6, with D perhaps matching TRBD1 (5 bases). Germline CDR1 reads MDHEN; CDR2 reads SYDVKM. This CDR3 has 16 residues. V lost 2 bases and J lost 10, with 18 bases in between. The CDR3 here is CASSLAQGEDGSPLHF. The CDR3 region has the DNA TGTGCCAGCAGTTTAGCGCAGGGCGAGGATGGGTCACCCCTCCACTTT.

The CDR3 region has the DNA TGTGCCAGTAGCCGACGGACAGCAACTAATGAAAAACTGTTTTTT. It translates to CASSRRTATNEKLFF. This chain connects TRBV19 to TRBJ1-4; possibly TRBD1 for D (6 bases). The germline CDR1 and CDR2 sequences are LNHDA and SQIVND (reference sequence). This CDR3 comprises 15 residues. V was trimmed by 6 bases and J by 0 bases, leaving 11 bases between them. Combining the CDR3 with reference TRBV19 and TRBJ1-4 gives the whole variable domain DGGITQSPKYLFRKEGQNVTLSCEQNLNHDAMYWYRQDPGQGLRLIYYSQIVNDFQKGDIAEGYSVSREKKESFPLTVTSAQKNPTAFYLCASSRRTATNEKLFFGSGTQLSVL.

The V and J genes are TRBV25-1 and TRBJ2-3, with a tentative D call TRBD2 (6 bases). Trimming took off 1 base at V and 1 base at J, with 12 bases between the two ends. The CDR3 is 16 residues long. The germline gives CDR1 MGHDK, CDR2 SYGVNS. The CDR3 DNA follows: TGTGCCAGCAGTGAATTTGGGGGAGGCGGCACAGATACGCAGTATTTT. Translated: CASSEFGGGGTDTQYF. Based on the CDR3 plus reference TRBV25-1 and TRBJ2-3, the full variable domain is EADIYQTPRYLVIGTGKKITLECSQTMGHDKMYWYQQDPGMELHLIHYSYGVNSTEKGDLSSESTVSRIRTEHFPLTLESARPSHTSQYLCASSEFGGGGTDTQYFGPGTRLTVL.

The chain links TRBV23-1 to TRBJ2-7; a possible D gene is TRBD2 (6 bases). TRBV23-1 is classed as an ORF, of uncertain function. The ends were cut back, 4 bases at V and 0 bases at J, with 16 bases in the middle. CDR3 size: 16 residues. CDR3 nucleotide sequence: TGCGCCAGCAGTCCCAAAGGTCGGGGGAGCTCCTACGAGCAGTACTTC. It encodes CASSPKGRGSSYEQYF.

This chain joins TRBV5-4 and TRBJ1-1; D is uncertain. This CDR3 is 13 amino acids long. V lost 1 base and J 7 bases, leaving 11 bases between the germline ends. The germline CDR1 and CDR2 sequences are SGHNT and YYREEE (reference sequence). CDR3 sequence (DNA): TGTGCCAGCAGCTTGTCCAGCAAGATTGAAGCTTTCTTT. Its protein product is CASSLSSKIEAFF.

The chain is built from TRBV5-1 and TRBJ2-5, with D hard to call. Per germline, CDR1 SGHRS and CDR2 YFSETQ. The CDR3 contains 13 residues. Trimming shortened V by 0 bases and J by 3 bases, and 6 bases separated the two germline ends. CDR3 loop: CASSLDGKETQYF. The CDR3 DNA is TGCGCCAGCAGCTTGGATGGGAAAGAGACCCAGTACTTC.